What follows is one T cell receptor (beta chain) and its context. The germline V and J ends were trimmed by 7 bases and 5 bases, with 26 bases remaining between them. CDR1 is SEHNR and CDR2 is FQNEAQ in the germline V gene (reference sequence). The CDR3 totals 17 residues. Researchers ran the PCR with 60 Vbeta and 13 Jbeta primers. Data came from immunoSEQ multiplex PCR; TCRdb stores just in-frame clones and leaves some out. The sample yields about 200,000 clones, around 70% seen once. This entry belongs to a study of cytomegalovirus exposure and HLA in healthy donors. The chain joins TRBV7-9 to TRBJ1-1; TRBD1 is a possible D gene (6 bases). Material: PBMCs. The TCR originated in a man aged 35-49 years in good health and CMV-seropositive. For the CDR3, the DNA is TGTGCCAGCACCGACGGTTTAGGGGGAGAAGTAGGGACTGAAGCTTTCTTT. Protein product: CASTDGLGGEVGTEAFF.